This T cell receptor beta chain was observed in a study of blood T cell repertoires in COVID-19. Study-level information: PBMCs, B-cell-depleted T cells, or T cells were the source of the cDNA or gDNA that made up the material.

The repertoire was sequenced with immunoSEQ multiplex PCR; TCRdb's copy has only in-frame clones and lacks some. The repertoire consists of 200,000 to 250,000 clones, with 82% occurring once and the leading ten covering about 3.3%. Germline V lookup: CDR1 ENHRY, CDR2 SYGVKD. The junction had 4 bases not matched to a gene; V was cut back by 0 bases and J by 3 bases. The CDR3 sequence is 15 residues long. The study assigned cohorts using participant-reported clinical history. Donors in Cohort 3 counted as recovered after two negative PCRs, clearance, or symptom resolution. The chain is built from TRBV10-3 and TRBJ2-7, with 8 bases that match TRBD2. The clonotype was recovered from a woman in her sixties or seventies who had recovered from COVID-19. The specimen sequenced was PBMCs or T cells enriched from blood (not recorded which). CDR3 residues: CAISESKSGGYEQYF. CDR3 in DNA: TGTGCCATCAGTGAGTCGAAAAGCGGGGGCTACGAGCAGTACTTC.